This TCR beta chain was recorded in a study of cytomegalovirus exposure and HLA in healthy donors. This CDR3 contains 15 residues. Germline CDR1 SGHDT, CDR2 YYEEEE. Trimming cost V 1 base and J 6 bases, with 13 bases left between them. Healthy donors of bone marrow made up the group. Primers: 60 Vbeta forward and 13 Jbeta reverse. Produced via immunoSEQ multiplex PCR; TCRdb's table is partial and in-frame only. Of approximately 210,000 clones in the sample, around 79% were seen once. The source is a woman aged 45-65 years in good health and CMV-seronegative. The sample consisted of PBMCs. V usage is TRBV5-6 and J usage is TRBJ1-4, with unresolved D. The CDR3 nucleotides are TGTGCCAGCAGCTTGCGACGGGCGAGGGATGAAAAACTGTTTTTT. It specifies CASSLRRARDEKLFF.